The present T cell receptor (beta chain) was sequenced within a study of blood T cell repertoires in COVID-19. Trimming took 2 bases from V and 2 from J, leaving 8 bases between them. Germline V gives CDR1 SGHDT, CDR2 YYEEEE. CDR3 length: 14 amino acids. Cohorts were determined from participant-reported clinical history. Under the authors' procedure: The assay estimated nucleated cells by amplifying reference gene primers. Repertoires were generated with immunoSEQ multiplex PCR, while TCRdb's copy carries only in-frame clones and drops some. That table supplies the V and J calls and clone size; D and trimming were determined from the DNA. The sample contains about 260,000 clones, approximately 90% of which appear only once.

The rearrangement uses TRBV5-6 and TRBJ1-3, with no clear D. Sequencing input: PBMCs or T cells enriched from blood (not recorded which). This TCR was recovered from a woman aged 40 to 55 with acute COVID-19. CDR3 DNA: TGTGCCAGCAGCTTTCCCGAGACTGGAAACACCATATATTTT. This encodes CASSFPETGNTIYF.